The 17 T cell receptor beta chains presented below share a single source sample, sequenced in a study of breast tumors, draining lymph nodes, adjacent tissues. One entry per CDR3 protein results from TCRdb running MiXCR on the multiplex PCR reads. This table holds about 200,000 distinct CDR3 sequences, 25% to 40% found once. Breast cancer patients provided tissue from their axillary draining lymph nodes. The source material was axillary lymph node tissue. These receptors were taken from a female donor with breast cancer. Some clones in this sample may be carry-over from other donors' samples.

Ten or more counts support this clonotype. The J gene is TRBJ2-2, the V gene TRBV6-6; TRBD1 agrees at 8 bases. V lost 1 base, J lost 5 bases, and 6 bases stayed unmatched. The CDR3 runs 16 residues. In germline, CDR1 is MNHNY, CDR2 SVGAGI (reference sequence). In DNA form, the CDR3 reads TGTGCCAGCAGTTACTTGAAACAGGGGGGAACCGGGGAGCTGTTTTTT. Translation: CASSYLKQGGTGELFF.

This clonotype was observed at least ten times. The chain is built from TRBV19 and TRBJ2-3, with 16 bases that match TRBD2. The V segment lost 8 bases and the J segment 0 bases; nucleotides outside the gene matches: 11. This CDR3 contains 19 residues. The V gene's germline CDR1 is LNHDA and CDR2 SQIVND (reference sequence). The CDR3 DNA reads TGTGCCAGTCCTCAGGGACTAGCGGGGGGGGCTCCTAGCACAGATACGCAGTATTTT. Its translation: CASPQGLAGGAPSTDTQYF.

This clonotype was seen at least ten times. The rearrangement links TRBV20-1 to TRBJ2-3; 11 nucleotides match TRBD2. The CDR3 has 16 residues. V was pared by 0 bases and J by 5 bases, with 7 bases of the junction left unmatched. The germline gives CDR1 DFQATT, CDR2 SNEGSKA (reference sequence). The CDR3 sequence is CSARDPASGGRDTQYF. Here the CDR3 DNA reads TGCAGTGCTAGAGATCCTGCTAGCGGGGGGAGAGATACGCAGTATTTT.

This clonotype has at least ten counts. The chain uses TRBV7-3 and TRBJ1-2; D is possibly TRBD1 (5 bases). V lost 5 bases, J lost 2 bases, and 9 bases lay in between. Germline V gene data show CDR1 as SGHTA and CDR2 as FQGTGA. There are 13 residues in the CDR3. The CDR3 is CASSPDRNYGYTF. The CDR3 nucleotides read TGTGCCAGCAGCCCCGACAGAAACTATGGCTACACCTTC.

This clonotype appeared many times. The chain has TRBV7-2 and TRBJ2-7; D possibly corresponds to TRBD1 (6 bases). The CDR3 runs to 15 residues. V was shortened by 5 bases and J by 0 bases, with 14 bases between the two germline ends. CDR1 is SGHTA, CDR2 FQGNSA, per germline. The CDR3 protein is CASSPSAGDSYEQYF. The CDR3, as DNA: TGTGCCAGCAGCCCTAGTGCAGGGGACTCCTACGAGCAGTACTTC.

The J gene is TRBJ2-3, the V gene TRBV11-2; D may be TRBD1 or TRBD2 (6 bases each). The germline V gene encodes CDR1 SGHAT and CDR2 FQNNGV. The V and J ends lost 5 bases and 6 bases respectively, with 18 bases between them. The CDR3 consists of 15 residues. DNA of the CDR3: TGTGCCAGCAGCGCACAGGGACTGGCCGCGGATACGCAGTATTTT. Amino acid sequence: CASSAQGLAADTQYF.

This clonotype showed up just once. Just one base apart from a much larger clone, this may be a read error. The J gene is TRBJ1-5, the V gene TRBV6-6, with D possibly being TRBD1 (5 bases). Germline V gives CDR1 MNHNY, CDR2 SVGAGI (reference sequence). The CDR3 is 19 residues long. CDR3 protein: CASSHSISMRQSGNQPQHF. The CDR3 DNA sequence: TGTGCCAGCAGTCACTCCATAAGTATGAGACAGTCGGGCAATCAGCCCCAGCATTTT.

This clonotype occurred many times. This rearrangement joins TRBV7-3 to TRBJ2-1, with 10 positions matching TRBD2. V shed 4 bases, J shed 9 bases, and the junction held 9 bases outside the gene matches. Germline values: CDR1 SGHTA, CDR2 FQGTGA. The CDR3 sequence is 15 residues long. The CDR3 loop is CASSSKLAGKGEQFF. CDR3 DNA: TGTGCCAGCAGCTCCAAACTAGCGGGAAAGGGTGAGCAGTTCTTC.

This clonotype was seen repeatedly, ten times or more. The genes are TRBV9 and TRBJ2-1; D is uncertain. The germline V gene has CDR1 SGDLS and CDR2 YYNGEE. The CDR3 has 14 residues. Trimming shortened V by 4 bases and J by 3 bases, and 11 bases separated the two germline ends. CDR3 in amino acids: CASSLRPDYNEQFF. In DNA form, the CDR3 reads TGTGCCAGCAGCCTTCGCCCGGACTACAATGAGCAGTTCTTC.

This clonotype was picked up many times. The chain couples TRBV5-6 to TRBJ2-6, with 10 bases fitting TRBD1. The CDR3 extends over 17 amino acids. V shed 0 bases, J shed 2 bases, and the junction held 2 bases outside the gene matches. Germline V gene lookup returns CDR1 SGHDT and CDR2 YYEEEE. CDR3 nucleotide sequence: TGTGCCAGCAGCTTGGAGACAGGGGGCACTGGGGCCAACGTCCTGACTTTC. As protein: CASSLETGGTGANVLTF. Using reference TRBV5-6 and TRBJ2-6 for the parts outside the CDR3, the full variable domain is DAGVTQSPTHLIKTRGQQVTLRCSPKSGHDTVSWYQQALGQGPQFIFQYYEEEERQRGNFPDRFSGHQFPNYSSELNVNALLLGDSALYLCASSLETGGTGANVLTFGAGSRLTVL.

The rearrangement links TRBV28 to TRBJ2-1, with D perhaps matching TRBD2 (6 bases). CDR1 is MDHEN, CDR2 SYDVKM, per germline. The CDR3 is made up of 16 amino acids. Trimming shortened V by 4 bases and J by 4 bases, and 17 bases separated the two germline ends. The CDR3 DNA follows: TGTGCCAGCAGTTCCCCTGTGGGAGGAGCTTACAATGAGCAGTTCTTC. This gives the protein CASSSPVGGAYNEQFF.

This clonotype appeared many times. The rearrangement joins TRBV28 to TRBJ2-7, with 9 bases aligning to TRBD2. V trimming: 3 bases; J trimming: 3 bases; junction bases outside the gene matches: 6. Germline CDR1 and CDR2: MDHEN and SYDVKM. This CDR3 is 15 amino acids long. This CDR3 is CASSFVAGGLYEQYF. The CDR3 nucleotides are TGTGCCAGCAGTTTTGTCGCGGGAGGGCTCTACGAGCAGTACTTC.

The sample holds many counts of this clonotype. The chain is built from TRBV7-9 and TRBJ1-2, with a weak D call TRBD1 (6 bases). Germline V gene data show CDR1 as SEHNR and CDR2 as FQNEAQ (reference sequence). V lost 2 bases and J 6 bases, leaving 22 bases between the germline ends. The CDR3 runs to 17 residues. The CDR3 sequence is CASSLRLPGATRDGYTF. CDR3 DNA sequence: TGTGCCAGCAGCTTAAGGTTACCAGGGGCCACCCGCGATGGCTACACCTTC.

The chain carries TRBV10-3 and TRBJ1-5, with D possibly matching TRBD1 (5 bases). Germline V gene sequence: CDR1 ENHRY, CDR2 SYGVKD. The CDR3 runs 14 residues. Deletions cut 2 bases from V and 11 bases from J, with 16 bases between. CDR3: CAISEDSSRETQHF. The CDR3 DNA reads TGTGCCATCAGTGAGGACAGCAGTAGGGAGACCCAGCATTTT.

This clonotype has a count of ten or more. CDR3 in amino acids: CASSVDPVDGYTF. The CDR3 DNA follows: TGTGCCAGCAGCGTAGATCCGGTAGATGGCTACACCTTC. This chain joins TRBV9 and TRBJ1-2, with D uncertain. Trimming took off 0 bases at V and 6 bases at J, with 9 bases between the two ends. The CDR3 has 13 residues. From germline, CDR1 is SGDLS and CDR2 YYNGEE.

This clonotype was detected only a few times. The V gene is TRBV3-1, the J gene TRBJ1-1; D is ambiguous. The germline V gene encodes CDR1 LGHDT and CDR2 YNNKEL (reference sequence). Trimming removed 3 bases from V and 3 bases from J, with 17 bases in between. CDR3 length equals 16 residues. Here the CDR3 DNA reads TGTGCCAGCAGCCAGGGCTCCGCTAGTAGGGACACTGAAGCTTTCTTT. Protein: CASSQGSASRDTEAFF.

As to this clonotype: In this CDR3 the conserved last residue, phenylalanine or tryptophan, is missing, so a read error is likely. V gene TRBV5-1 combines with J gene TRBJ1-1; D is possibly TRBD1 (6 bases). This CDR3 is 14 amino acids long. CDR1 and CDR2 from the germline V gene are SGHRS and YFSETQ. Trimming pared 4 bases from V and 1 base from J, leaving 11 bases between. CDR3 loop: CASSPGHQNTEAFC. In DNA form, the CDR3 reads TGCGCCAGCAGCCCGGGACACCAGAACACTGAAGCTTTCTGT.